These 25 T cell receptor beta chains were all obtained from the same sample, sequenced in a study of T cell repertoires in cytomegalovirus infection. A single record per CDR3 protein comes from TCRdb applying MiXCR to the reads. This sample yields 450,000 to 550,000 distinct CDR3 sequences, of which 16% are seen a single time; 20% to 30% belongs to the top ten. The material sequenced was CD8+ T cells from PBMCs. The source of these receptors is a human donor in good health (CMV status not recorded). Some clones in this sample may be carry-over from other donors' samples.

This clonotype showed up many times. The chain links TRBV27 to TRBJ1-5, with D maybe TRBD1 (5 bases). In germline, CDR1 is MNHEY, CDR2 SMNVEV (reference sequence). The CDR3 runs 14 residues. Trimming took off 6 bases at V and 0 bases at J, with 9 bases between the two ends. The DNA of the CDR3 is TGTGCCAGCAGACCAGGGTTTAGCAATCAGCCCCAGCATTTT. Amino acid sequence: CASRPGFSNQPQHF.

V is TRBV9 and J is TRBJ2-7; the D is unclear. The CDR3 runs to 14 residues. CDR1 is SGDLS and CDR2 is YYNGEE in the germline V gene. Trimming pared 0 bases from V and 3 bases from J, leaving 10 bases between. This CDR3 is CASSVEDSGYEQYF. The DNA for the CDR3 is TGTGCCAGCAGCGTAGAGGATTCTGGCTACGAGCAGTACTTC. The variable domain in full, completed from reference TRBV9 and TRBJ2-7, reads DSGVTQTPKHLITATGQRVTLRCSPRSGDLSVYWYQQSLDQGLQFLIQYYNGEERAKGNILERFSAQQFPDLHSELNLSSLELGDSALYFCASSVEDSGYEQYFGPGTRLTVT.

This clonotype was counted many times. The chain links TRBV6-1 to TRBJ1-6; D possibly corresponds to TRBD1 (5 bases). The CDR3 covers 16 residues. Deletions cut 2 bases from V and 8 bases from J, with 16 bases between. Germline loops: CDR1 MNHNS, CDR2 SASEGT. The CDR3 is CASSEFRGTTHSPLHF. The DNA of the CDR3 is TGTGCCAGCAGTGAATTCAGAGGGACGACCCATTCACCCCTCCACTTT.

The chain employs TRBV28 and TRBJ2-1, with 8 bases matching TRBD2. J gave up 5 bases and V 8 bases, and 8 bases lay outside the gene matches. Germline assignment: CDR1 MDHEN and CDR2 SYDVKM. The CDR3 extends over 14 amino acids. In DNA form, the CDR3 reads TGTGCCAGCCGCCTTAAGCGGGAGAACAATGAGCAGTTCTTC. Its protein product is CASRLKRENNEQFF.

This chain uses TRBV7-8 with TRBJ2-7; tentative D call: TRBD2 (5 bases). The V end was cut by 5 bases, the J end by 2 bases, with 16 bases between. CDR1 is SGHVS and CDR2 is FQNEAQ in the germline V gene. CDR3 length: 15 residues. CDR3 nucleotide sequence: TGTGCCAGCAGCGTACTGATTGACGGGACCTACGAGCAGTACTTC. Encoded protein: CASSVLIDGTYEQYF.

The chain carries TRBV6-2 or TRBV6-3 and TRBJ2-6, with 7 bases aligning to TRBD1. V lost 2 bases, J lost 12 bases, and 13 bases stayed unmatched. Germline V gives CDR1 MNHEY, CDR2 SVGEGT. The CDR3 length is 16 residues. The CDR3 protein is CASSYGRSRDSGVLTF. The CDR3 DNA reads TGTGCCAGCAGTTACGGCCGAAGCCGGGACAGCGGCGTCCTGACTTTC.

This clonotype was picked up a small number of times. The rearrangement joins TRBV24-1 to TRBJ1-2; D gene uncertain. The CDR3 totals 15 residues. Germline CDR1 reads KGHDR; CDR2 reads SFDVKD. V was shortened by 6 bases and J by 2 bases, with 15 bases between the two germline ends. As DNA, the CDR3 is TGTGCCACCAGTTCCGCGCAACAGAAGAACTATGGCTACACCTTC. Translated: CATSSAQQKNYGYTF.

There are a few counts of this clonotype. The chain recombines TRBV30 with TRBJ2-7; D unresolved. Germline V gene lookup returns CDR1 GTSNPN and CDR2 SVGIG (reference sequence). The V and J ends lost 1 base and 2 bases respectively, with 3 bases between them. The CDR3 totals 11 residues. This CDR3 reads CAWSGAYEQYF. The CDR3 DNA sequence: TGTGCCTGGAGTGGCGCCTACGAGCAGTACTTC.

This clonotype was seen many times. This chain uses TRBV4-1 with TRBJ2-4; 11 bases are a match to TRBD2. J was trimmed by 8 bases and V by 1 base; bases with no gene match: 10. Germline V gene data show CDR1 as MGHRA and CDR2 as YSYEKL. The CDR3 has 17 amino acids. CDR3 DNA sequence: TGCGCCAGCAGCCAAGTTCAAATAGCGGGAGGGCTTGACATTCAGTACTTC. Encoded protein: CASSQVQIAGGLDIQYF.

This clonotype appeared many times. This chain links TRBV28 with TRBJ2-1; 11 bases match TRBD2. From germline, CDR1 is MDHEN and CDR2 SYDVKM. V dropped 5 bases and J dropped 2; count of bases not matched to a gene: 8. This CDR3 spans 17 amino acids. CDR3 bases: TGTGCCAGCAGTGGAGTCGGGACTAGCGGTACCTACAATGAGCAGTTCTTC. This encodes CASSGVGTSGTYNEQFF.

There are many counts of this clonotype. The V and J genes are TRBV12-3 or TRBV12-4 and TRBJ2-7; 7 positions agree with TRBD1. J gave up 1 base and V 0 bases, and 6 bases lay outside the gene matches. The CDR3 is 16 residues long. The CDR3 DNA follows: TGTGCCAGCAGTTTAGCGCTACGGGACAGTTCCTACGAGCAGTACTTC. It encodes CASSLALRDSSYEQYF.

V gene TRBV6-5 combines with J gene TRBJ1-1; TRBD1 is a possible D gene (6 bases). This CDR3 is 14 amino acids long. Trimming took 7 bases from V and 3 from J, leaving 15 bases between them. Per the germline V gene, CDR1 is MNHEY and CDR2 is SVGAGI. For the CDR3, the DNA is TGTGCCAGCACCCCCAGGGGTTTGTACACTGAAGCTTTCTTT. Protein sequence: CASTPRGLYTEAFF.

The gene calls are TRBV2 and TRBJ2-7; TRBD1 aligns across 7 bases. With V trimmed by 2 bases and J by 3 bases, 4 bases remained unmatched. Per germline, CDR1 SNHLY and CDR2 FYNNEI. This CDR3 comprises 14 residues. For the CDR3, the DNA is TGTGCCAGCAGTGAACTGGGACAGAACTACGAGCAGTACTTC. Protein sequence: CASSELGQNYEQYF.

This clonotype is a singleton in its sample. The chain links TRBV3-1 to TRBJ2-5; D call uncertain. The germline V gene encodes CDR1 LGHDT and CDR2 YNNKEL (reference sequence). V was cut by 2 bases and J by 3 bases, with 7 bases left in between. This CDR3 region has 13 residues. CDR3 sequence: CASSQYLEETQYF. The CDR3 region has the DNA TGTGCCAGCAGCCAATACCTCGAAGAGACCCAGTACTTC.

The V and J genes are TRBV6-5 and TRBJ2-7; D is possibly TRBD2 (6 bases). CDR3 size: 15 residues. The germline V gene encodes CDR1 MNHEY and CDR2 SVGAGI. V dropped 2 bases and J dropped 4 bases, with 15 bases sitting between them. For the CDR3, the DNA is TGTGCCAGCAGTTACGGGTTGGGGGGTTCTTACGAGCAGTACTTC. It specifies CASSYGLGGSYEQYF.

A few counts support this clonotype. The chain recombines TRBV7-8 with TRBJ2-6, with TRBD1 matching 7 bases. Germline V gene sequence: CDR1 SGHVS, CDR2 FQNEAQ. The CDR3 extends over 18 amino acids. Unmatched junction bases numbered 8, after V lost 2 bases and J lost 1 base. The CDR3 region is CASSLNPYRGSGANVLTF. The CDR3 DNA sequence: TGTGCCAGCAGCTTAAACCCTTACAGGGGATCTGGGGCCAACGTCCTGACTTTC.

CDR3 sequence (DNA): TGTGCCAGCAGCTTGCAAAGGGGACGATATCAGCCCCAGCATTTT. Protein: CASSLQRGRYQPQHF. The rearrangement joins TRBV5-6 to TRBJ1-5; a weak D match, TRBD1 (5 bases). Germline V gives CDR1 SGHDT, CDR2 YYEEEE. The CDR3 has 15 residues. Trimming cost V 1 base and J 5 bases, with 13 bases left between them.

This clonotype was detected ten times or more. This chain links TRBV7-3 with TRBJ2-7; 10 nucleotides agree with TRBD1. Germline assignment: CDR1 SGHTA and CDR2 FQGTGA. The CDR3 covers 14 residues. With V trimmed by 1 base and J by 5 bases, 2 bases remained unmatched. The CDR3 sequence: CASSLMGTGDEQYF. Here the CDR3 DNA reads TGTGCCAGCAGCTTAATGGGGACAGGGGACGAGCAGTACTTC.

This clonotype was observed many times. The chain carries TRBV6-6 and TRBJ2-7, with D perhaps matching TRBD1 (6 bases). The ends were cut back, 0 bases at V and 6 bases at J, with 12 bases in the middle. This CDR3 is 14 amino acids long. Per germline, CDR1 MNHNY and CDR2 SVGAGI (reference sequence). The CDR3 sequence: CASSYSGGMGEQYF. For the CDR3, the DNA is TGTGCCAGCAGTTACTCAGGGGGAATGGGCGAGCAGTACTTC.

This clonotype was observed at least ten times. The J gene is TRBJ2-5, the V gene TRBV24-1, with TRBD2 as a possible D gene (5 bases). Trimming pared 4 bases from V and 5 bases from J, leaving 16 bases between. Germline-derived CDR1 and CDR2 are KGHDR and SFDVKD. This CDR3 has 15 amino acids. CDR3 loop: CATSDPEGGPETQYF. Here the CDR3 DNA reads TGTGCCACCAGTGACCCCGAGGGCGGCCCGGAGACCCAGTACTTC.

This clonotype was seen at least ten times. This chain links TRBV28 with TRBJ2-5, with 13 bases fitting TRBD2. The CDR3 sequence is 18 residues long. V lost 7 bases, J lost 4 bases, and 15 bases stayed unmatched. In germline, CDR1 is MDHEN, CDR2 SYDVKM. CDR3 sequence (DNA): TGTGCCAGCACCCCCCCAAGGACTAGCGGGAGAATCGGAGAGACCCAGTACTTC. Translated, it gives CASTPPRTSGRIGETQYF.

This clonotype was seen only a few times. The genes are TRBV2 and TRBJ2-1, with 9 bases matching TRBD1. Germline lookup yields CDR1 SNHLY and CDR2 FYNNEI. V lost 5 bases and J lost 5; bases outside the gene matches: 7. This CDR3 has 15 residues. CDR3 region: CASSKKQGADNEQFF. DNA for the CDR3: TGTGCCAGCAGTAAGAAACAGGGGGCAGACAATGAGCAGTTCTTC. The entire variable domain, with the rest obtained from reference TRBV2 and TRBJ2-1, is as follows: EPEVTQTPSHQVTQMGQEVILRCVPISNHLYFYWYRQILGQKVEFLVSFYNNEISEKSEIFDDQFSVERPDGSNFTLKIRSTKLEDSAMYFCASSKKQGADNEQFFGPGTRLTVL.

Remarks on this clonotype: One base away lies a much larger clone, so this may be a sequencing read error. The CDR3 sequence is CTSSLDGEVINEAFF. DNA of the CDR3: TGTACCAGCAGCTTAGATGGAGAGGTCATCAATGAAGCTTTCTTT. This chain uses TRBV11-2 with TRBJ1-1; D not resolved. This CDR3 has 15 residues. Germline V lookup: CDR1 SGHAT, CDR2 FQNNGV.

The table lists this clonotype with a few counts. The V and J genes are TRBV9 and TRBJ1-4; D perhaps matches TRBD1 (6 bases). V gave up 0 bases and J gave up 8 bases, with 11 bases separating them. The CDR3 length is 14 residues. Germline CDR1 is SGDLS and CDR2 is YYNGEE. In DNA, the CDR3 is TGTGCCAGCAGCGTAGGTACAGGGATAGAAAAACTGTTTTTT. Its protein is CASSVGTGIEKLFF.

This clonotype was recorded a few times. The CDR3 loop reads CASSKTGGGTDTQYF. DNA for the CDR3: TGTGCCAGCAGCAAAACAGGGGGTGGCACAGATACGCAGTATTTT. The rearrangement uses TRBV7-3 and TRBJ2-3; 8 bases align to TRBD1. Germline lookup yields CDR1 SGHTA and CDR2 FQGTGA. V was pared by 5 bases and J by 1 base, with 5 bases of the junction left unmatched. The CDR3 contains 15 residues.